Presented here are 3 T cell receptor beta chains from one specimen sequenced in a study of identical twins. TCRdb independently ran MiXCR on the 5' RACE reads; one entry per CDR3 protein. The data show roughly 1.6 million distinct CDR3 sequences, with more than 30% seen just once and about 0.27% held by the top ten. Sample: cord blood. These receptors were obtained from a newborn girl in good health.

This clonotype was observed a handful of times. The chain couples TRBV6-5 to TRBJ2-7, with a possible D match to TRBD2 (6 bases). The CDR3 totals 13 residues. Germline CDR1 and CDR2: MNHEY and SVGAGI. Trimming pared 0 bases from V and 7 bases from J, leaving 10 bases between. CDR3 in amino acids: CASSYSDYNEQYF. Here the CDR3 DNA reads TGTGCCAGCAGTTACTCGGACTACAATGAGCAGTACTTC.

This clonotype turned up a few times. The chain links TRBV10-3 to TRBJ2-1, with 8 bases lining up with TRBD2. The CDR3 spans 14 residues. In germline, CDR1 is ENHRY, CDR2 SYGVKD. V was pared by 2 bases and J by 9 bases, with 6 bases of the junction left unmatched. DNA for the CDR3: TGTGCCATCAGTGAGCAAGCGGGGGCCCCTGAGCAGTTCTTC. This gives the protein CAISEQAGAPEQFF.

This clonotype was counted only a few times. This chain connects TRBV25-1 to TRBJ2-1; TRBD1 matches at 7 bases. Losses at the gene ends were 5 bases for V and 4 bases for J; bases not matched to a gene: 11. The length of the CDR3 is 16 residues. Germline assignment: CDR1 MGHDK and CDR2 SYGVNS. This CDR3 is CASSPQRIQGYNEQFF. DNA of the CDR3: TGTGCCAGCAGTCCCCAACGGATACAGGGGTACAATGAGCAGTTCTTC.